This T cell receptor beta chain was recovered during a study of T cell changes during pregnancy in multiple sclerosis. The CDR3 extends over 15 amino acids. Germline lookup yields CDR1 SGDLS and CDR2 YYNGEE. V lost 2 bases, J lost 1 base, and 10 bases lay in between. Libraries were prepared by immunoSEQ multiplex PCR; TCRdb keeps only in-frame clonotypes and omits some of them. The table records 80,000 to 100,000 clones, about 94% of them present only once. The chain recombines TRBV9 with TRBJ1-3, with a tentative D call TRBD1 (5 bases). This clonotype originated in a female donor with multiple sclerosis, enrolled in a pregnancy study. The material was peripheral blood, obtained after pregnancy. CDR3 amino acids: CASSVGGTSGNTIYF. The CDR3 nucleotides read TGTGCCAGCAGCGTGGGGGGTACATCTGGAAACACCATATATTTT. Looking up the rest from reference TRBV9 and TRBJ1-3 gives the full variable domain: DSGVTQTPKHLITATGQRVTLRCSPRSGDLSVYWYQQSLDQGLQFLIQYYNGEERAKGNILERFSAQQFPDLHSELNLSSLELGDSALYFCASSVGGTSGNTIYFGEGSWLTVV.